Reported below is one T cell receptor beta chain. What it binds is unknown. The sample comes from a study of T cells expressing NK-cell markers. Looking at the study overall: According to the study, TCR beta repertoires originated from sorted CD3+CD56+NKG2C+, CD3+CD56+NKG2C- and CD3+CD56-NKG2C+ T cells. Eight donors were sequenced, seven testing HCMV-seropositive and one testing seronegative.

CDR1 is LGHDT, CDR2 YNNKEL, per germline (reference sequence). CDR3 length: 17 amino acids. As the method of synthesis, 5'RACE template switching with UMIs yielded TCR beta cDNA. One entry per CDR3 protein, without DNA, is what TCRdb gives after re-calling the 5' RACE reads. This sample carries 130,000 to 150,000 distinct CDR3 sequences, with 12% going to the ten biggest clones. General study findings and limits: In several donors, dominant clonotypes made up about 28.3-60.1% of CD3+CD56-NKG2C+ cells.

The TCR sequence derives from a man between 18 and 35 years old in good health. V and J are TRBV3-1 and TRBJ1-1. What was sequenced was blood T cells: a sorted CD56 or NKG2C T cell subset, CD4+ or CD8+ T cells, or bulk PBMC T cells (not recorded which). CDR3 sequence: CASSQAPDIWGNTEAFF.